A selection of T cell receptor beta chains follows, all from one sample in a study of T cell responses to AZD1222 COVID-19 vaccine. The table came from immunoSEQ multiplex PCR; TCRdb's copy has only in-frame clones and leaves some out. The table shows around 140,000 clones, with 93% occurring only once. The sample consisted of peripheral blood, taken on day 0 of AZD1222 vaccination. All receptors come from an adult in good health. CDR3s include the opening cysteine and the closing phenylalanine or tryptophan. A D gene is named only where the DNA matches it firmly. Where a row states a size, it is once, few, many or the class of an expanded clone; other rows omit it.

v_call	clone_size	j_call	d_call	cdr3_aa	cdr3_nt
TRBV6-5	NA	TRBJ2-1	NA	CASKRGSDEQFF	TGTGCCAGCAAACGTGGGTCTGATGAGCAGTTCTTC
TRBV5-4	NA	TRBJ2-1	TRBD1	CASSRPPGQGHNEQFF	TGTGCCAGCAGCCGTCCCCCGGGACAGGGACACAATGAGCAGTTCTTC
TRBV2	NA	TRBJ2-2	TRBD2	CASSRLAGGMRTGELFF	TGTGCCAGCAGTCGACTAGCGGGGGGGATGAGGACCGGGGAGCTGTTTTTT
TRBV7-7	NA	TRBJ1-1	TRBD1	CASSLTADRFTEAFF	TGTGCTAGCAGCTTAACAGCGGACAGGTTCACTGAAGCTTTCTTT
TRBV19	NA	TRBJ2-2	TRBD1	CASKPYRGYGDTGELFF	TGTGCCAGTAAGCCATACAGGGGCTATGGGGACACCGGGGAGCTGTTTTTT
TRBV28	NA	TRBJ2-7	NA	CASSRGGLRSYEQYF	TGTGCCAGCAGTCGTGGGGGCCTTCGCTCCTACGAGCAGTACTTC
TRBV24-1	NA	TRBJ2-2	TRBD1	CATSDDTGAGELFF	TGTGCCACCAGTGATGATACAGGGGCCGGGGAGCTGTTTTTT
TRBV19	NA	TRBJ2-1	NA	CASQIGSYNEQFF	TGTGCCAGCCAAATAGGGTCCTACAATGAGCAGTTCTTC
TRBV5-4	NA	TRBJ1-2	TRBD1	CASSPRDRGLGGYTF	TGTGCCAGCAGCCCTAGAGACAGGGGGCTGGGAGGCTACACCTTC
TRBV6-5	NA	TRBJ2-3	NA	CASSYSAFLYTDTQYF	TGTGCCAGCAGTTACTCGGCTTTCTTATACACAGATACGCAGTATTTT
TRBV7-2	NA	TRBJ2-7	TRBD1	CASSQNYRGSTYEQYF	TGTGCCAGCAGCCAAAATTACAGGGGGTCAACCTACGAGCAGTACTTC
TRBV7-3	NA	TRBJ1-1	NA	CASSLGSVGTEAFF	TGTGCCAGCAGCTTAGGGTCCGTTGGCACTGAAGCTTTCTTT
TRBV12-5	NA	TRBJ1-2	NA	CASGRSAGGIYGYTF	TGTGCTAGTGGTCGTTCGGCAGGAGGAATCTATGGCTACACCTTC
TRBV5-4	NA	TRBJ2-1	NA	CASSTDGFARYNEQFF	TGTGCCAGCAGCACAGACGGGTTCGCTCGTTACAATGAGCAGTTCTTC
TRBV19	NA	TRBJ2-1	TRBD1	CASSIGGQGPFF	TGTGCCAGTAGTATAGGGGGACAGGGGCCGTTCTTC
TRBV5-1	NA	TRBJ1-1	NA	CASTSKDFNTEAFF	TGCGCCAGCACCTCTAAAGATTTCAACACTGAAGCTTTCTTT
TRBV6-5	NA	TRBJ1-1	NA	CASSLWGRTEAFF	TGTGCCAGCAGTCTCTGGGGGAGAACTGAAGCTTTCTTT
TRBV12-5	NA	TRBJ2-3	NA	CASGPGADHPPDTQYF	TGTGCTAGTGGCCCTGGGGCAGACCACCCGCCAGATACGCAGTATTTT
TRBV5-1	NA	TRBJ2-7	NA	CASSPGDNSYEQYF	TGCGCCAGCAGCCCGGGGGACAACTCCTACGAGCAGTACTTC
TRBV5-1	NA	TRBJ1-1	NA	CASSLGVATEAFF	TGCGCCAGCAGCTTGGGGGTGGCCACTGAAGCTTTCTTT
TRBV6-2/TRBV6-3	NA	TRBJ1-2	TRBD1	CASSPRGRGYTF	TGTGCCAGCAGTCCCAGGGGGCGCGGCTACACCTTC
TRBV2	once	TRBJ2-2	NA	CASSEDSANTGELFF	TGTGCCAGCAGTGAGGACAGCGCGAACACCGGGGAGCTGTTTTTT
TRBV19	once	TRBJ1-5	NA	CASSISWVNQPQHF	TGTGCCAGTAGTATTAGTTGGGTTAATCAGCCCCAGCATTTT
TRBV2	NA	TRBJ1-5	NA	CASKPWGASNQPQHF	TGTGCCAGCAAACCTTGGGGGGCCAGCAATCAGCCCCAGCATTTT
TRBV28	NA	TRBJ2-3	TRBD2	CASSATSGGGTDTQYF	TGTGCCAGCAGCGCTACTAGCGGGGGGGGAACAGATACGCAGTATTTT
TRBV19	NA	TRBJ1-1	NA	CASRKDRNTEAFF	TGTGCCAGTAGGAAGGACAGGAACACTGAAGCTTTCTTT
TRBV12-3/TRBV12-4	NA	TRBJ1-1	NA	CASTIGVNTEAFF	TGTGCCAGCACCATCGGGGTGAACACTGAAGCTTTCTTT
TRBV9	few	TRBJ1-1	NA	CASSSYRRRRTEAFF	TGTGCCAGCAGCTCTTACAGGAGGCGACGCACTGAAGCTTTCTTT
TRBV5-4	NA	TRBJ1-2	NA	CASSLGQPIYGYTF	TGTGCCAGCAGCTTGGGACAGCCCATCTATGGCTACACCTTC
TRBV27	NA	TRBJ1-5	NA	CASSFAGQSNQPQHF	TGTGCCAGCAGTTTTGCTGGACAGAGCAATCAGCCCCAGCATTTT
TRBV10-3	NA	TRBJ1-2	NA	CAISVRGSGDYGYTF	TGTGCCATCAGTGTGAGGGGAAGCGGGGACTATGGCTACACCTTC
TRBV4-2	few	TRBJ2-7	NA	CASSQGAGSYEQYF	TGTGCCAGCAGCCAAGGCGCCGGCTCCTACGAGCAGTACTTC
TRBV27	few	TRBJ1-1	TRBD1	CASSPRQGRSTEAFF	TGTGCCAGCAGTCCTCGACAGGGGAGGAGCACTGAAGCTTTCTTT
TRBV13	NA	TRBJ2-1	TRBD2	CASSVRGANEQFF	TGTGCCAGCAGCGTGCGGGGGGCTAATGAGCAGTTCTTC
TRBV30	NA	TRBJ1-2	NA	CAWRWDLKGYTF	TGTGCCTGGAGATGGGACCTTAAGGGCTACACCTTC
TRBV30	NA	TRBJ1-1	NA	CAWSVEGRKTEAFF	TGTGCCTGGAGTGTCGAGGGGAGAAAGACTGAAGCTTTCTTT
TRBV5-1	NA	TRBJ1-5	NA	CASSLREGRDQPQHF	TGCGCCAGCAGCTTGCGGGAAGGGAGGGATCAGCCCCAGCATTTT
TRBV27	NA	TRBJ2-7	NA	CASTMHSGGEQYF	TGTGCCAGCACCATGCATTCAGGGGGGGAGCAGTACTTC
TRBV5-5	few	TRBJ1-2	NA	CASSLFANYGYTF	TGTGCCAGCAGCTTGTTTGCAAACTATGGCTACACCTTC
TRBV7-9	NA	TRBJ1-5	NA	CASGPGAQPQHF	TGTGCCAGCGGGCCCGGGGCTCAGCCCCAGCATTTT
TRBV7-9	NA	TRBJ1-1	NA	CASSKYTEAFF	TGTGCCAGCAGCAAATACACTGAAGCTTTCTTT
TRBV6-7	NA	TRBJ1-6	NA	CASSYSSRGGSPLHF	TGTGCCAGCAGTTACTCGTCTAGGGGAGGGTCACCCCTCCACTTT
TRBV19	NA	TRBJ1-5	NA	CASTPKGSVNQPQHF	TGTGCCAGTACCCCTAAGGGGTCGGTAAATCAGCCCCAGCATTTT
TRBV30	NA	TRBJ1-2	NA	CAWSVNPWGYTF	TGTGCCTGGAGTGTAAATCCCTGGGGCTACACCTTC
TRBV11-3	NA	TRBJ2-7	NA	CASSLSGEQYF	TGTGCCAGCAGCTTATCAGGGGAGCAGTACTTC
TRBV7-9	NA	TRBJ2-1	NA	CASSSRRLTNEQFF	TGTGCCAGCAGCTCACGACGGCTAACTAATGAGCAGTTCTTC
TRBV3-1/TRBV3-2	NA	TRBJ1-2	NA	CASSQDRRTSGYTF	TGTGCCAGCAGCCAAGATCGACGGACGTCCGGCTACACCTTC